What follows are 13 T cell receptor beta chains derived from one specimen sequenced in a study of vaccination effects on CD4 cells after COVID-19. Prior to sequencing, the ViraFEST assay stimulated PBMC with viral peptide pools, which expanded the antigen-specific CD4+ T cells. Scientists isolated CD4+ T cells after a roughly ten-day culture period ended. Either the BNT162b2 or mRNA-1273 vaccine was given to participants in two doses. TCRdb keeps only in-frame clones here, not all; method: immunoSEQ multiplex PCR. The sample shows tens of thousands of clones, about 80% of them seen only once. Which antigens these TCRs recognize remains unknown. The sequences come from CD4+ T cells from PBMCs cultured with HCoV-229E spike peptides, collected after COVID-19 vaccination. The source is a human donor who received a COVID-19 vaccine.

V usage is TRBV10-3 and J usage is TRBJ1-1, with 7 bases that match TRBD1. Trimming removed 7 bases from V and 6 bases from J; junction bases left unmatched: 5. Germline CDR1 reads ENHRY; CDR2 reads SYGVKD. The CDR3 loop spans 12 amino acids. DNA of the CDR3: TGTGCCATCACAGGGGGAGTCCCTGAAGCTTTCTTT. It codes for CAITGGVPEAFF.

The rearrangement joins TRBV30 to TRBJ2-1, with D uncertain. The V end lost 0 bases, the J end lost 6 bases, and 9 bases lay between the germline ends. This CDR3 has 13 amino acids. CDR1 and CDR2 (germline): GTSNPN, SVGIG (reference sequence). The CDR3 region has the DNA TGTGCCTGGAGTGTACTCTTAGGCAATGAGCAGTTCTTC. Translating gives CAWSVLLGNEQFF.

This clone was observed once. The chain employs TRBV20-1 and TRBJ1-3; D is perhaps TRBD1 (6 bases). Between the trimmed V and J ends, which lost 3 bases and 2 bases, there was a span of 17 bases. CDR3 length: 16 amino acids. CDR1 and CDR2 (germline): DFQATT, SNEGSKA (reference sequence). DNA of the CDR3: TGCAGTGCTAGTAGGGGGTTCGTGGGACCTGGAAACACCATATATTTT. This codes for CSASRGFVGPGNTIYF.

The rearrangement joins TRBV24-1 to TRBJ1-5, with no clear D. CDR3 length: 14 amino acids. From germline, CDR1 is KGHDR and CDR2 SFDVKD. Trimming cost V 0 bases and J 3 bases, with 5 bases left between them. CDR3 in amino acids: CATSDLVSNQPQHF. CDR3 bases: TGTGCCACCAGTGATTTGGTTTCCAATCAGCCCCAGCATTTT.

Here the CDR3 reads CASSPSGQGATEQYV. DNA of the CDR3: TGTGCCAGCAGCCCTTCTGGGCAGGGGGCGACTGAGCAGTACGTC. The V gene is TRBV7-9, the J gene TRBJ2-7; 8 positions agree with TRBD1. V lost 5 bases to trimming and J lost 7 bases; unmatched junction nucleotides: 13. The CDR3 runs to 15 residues. The germline CDR1 and CDR2 sequences are SEHNR and FQNEAQ (reference sequence).

The chain has TRBV24-1 and TRBJ2-1; 8 positions match TRBD2. CDR3 length: 15 residues. Unmatched junction bases numbered 1, after V lost 4 bases and J lost 0 bases. Germline V gives CDR1 KGHDR, CDR2 SFDVKD. The CDR3 DNA follows: TGTGCCACCAGTGAGGGGACTAGCTCCTACAATGAGCAGTTCTTC. This encodes CATSEGTSSYNEQFF.

The sample holds a few counts of this clone. The J gene is TRBJ1-1, the V gene TRBV2; D not resolved. V lost 7 bases, J lost 5 bases, and 14 bases lay in between. The V gene's germline CDR1 is SNHLY and CDR2 FYNNEI. The CDR3 totals 13 residues. CDR3 in amino acids: CASTLGEATEAFF. In DNA form, the CDR3 reads TGTGCCAGCACCCTGGGCGAGGCGACTGAAGCTTTCTTT.

The gene calls are TRBV9 and TRBJ2-4; D is perhaps TRBD1 (5 bases). Trimming removed 4 bases at V and 4 bases at J, with 15 bases between. This CDR3 contains 15 residues. The germline gives CDR1 SGDLS, CDR2 YYNGEE. The CDR3 DNA is TGTGCCAGCAGCCACTTTGGACAATCTAAAAACATTCAGTACTTC. Residues: CASSHFGQSKNIQYF.

This chain joins TRBV6-6 and TRBJ2-7, with 7 nucleotides matching TRBD1. This CDR3 is 13 amino acids long. The trim removed 4 bases at V and 4 bases at J, leaving 4 bases unmatched. Germline values: CDR1 MNHNY, CDR2 SVGAGI (reference sequence). Here the CDR3 reads CASSFGTAYEQYV. In nucleotides, the CDR3 is TGTGCCAGCAGTTTTGGGACAGCTTACGAGCAGTACGTC.

This chain links TRBV7-8 with TRBJ2-7; no clear D gene. V was clipped by 5 bases and J by 12 bases, with 20 bases between them. The CDR3 runs to 13 residues. CDR1 is SGHVS and CDR2 is FQNEAQ in the germline V gene. For the CDR3, the DNA is TGTGCCAGCAGCCCGACCCTGGGATTCTGGCTGTACGTC. Amino acid sequence: CASSPTLGFWLYV.

The CDR3 nucleotides read TGCAGTGCTAGTGAGGGGGCTCGGGACTATGGCTACACCTTC. It yields the protein CSASEGARDYGYTF. The chain has TRBV20-1 and TRBJ1-2; 7 nucleotides match TRBD1. This CDR3 has 14 amino acids. The J segment lost 3 bases and the V segment lost 3 bases, leaving 7 bases of the junction unmatched. The germline gives CDR1 DFQATT, CDR2 SNEGSKA (reference sequence).

This clone showed up just once. The chain has TRBV7-2 and TRBJ1-6; 7 bases are shared with TRBD1. V lost 6 bases, J lost 9 bases, and 14 bases stayed unmatched. The CDR3 is 16 amino acids. CDR1 SGHTA and CDR2 FQGNSA come from the germline V gene. In nucleotides, the CDR3 is TGTGCCAGCAGGACCACGGACAGGAGAGGAAGTTCACCCCTCCACTTT. Translated, it gives CASRTTDRRGSSPLHF. Full variable domain (rest looked up from reference TRBV7-2 and TRBJ1-6): GAGVSQSPSNKVTEKGKDVELRCDPISGHTALYWYRQSLGQGLEFLIYFQGNSAPDKSGLPSDRFSAERTGGSVSTLTIQRTQQEDSAVYLCASRTTDRRGSSPLHFGNGTRLTVT.

This sequence joins TRBV5-8 and TRBJ2-1; D is unresolved. The CDR3 extends over 16 amino acids. Trimming removed 0 bases at V and 6 bases at J, with 16 bases between. In germline, CDR1 is SGHTS, CDR2 YDEGEE. The DNA of the CDR3 is TGTGCCAGCAGCTTGGGGTACCTGTCCCCCCGCAATGAGCAGTTCTTC. Its protein is CASSLGYLSPRNEQFF.